The 14 T cell receptor beta chains listed next were all sequenced from one sample in a study of somatic mutations in cytotoxic T cells in rheumatoid arthritis. Libraries were prepared by immunoSEQ multiplex PCR; TCRdb keeps only in-frame clonotypes and omits some of them. The sample consists of 20,000 to 25,000 clones, 85% to 90% of them appearing once. The sample taken for sequencing was CD8+ T cells sorted from blood. These receptor sequences come from a woman between 45 and 65 years old in good health.

This sequence joins TRBV2 and TRBJ1-5; 7 bases match TRBD1. Germline values: CDR1 SNHLY, CDR2 FYNNEI. With 6 bases clipped from V and 1 base from J, the junction kept 9 bases outside the gene matches. The CDR3 is 16 residues long. The CDR3 coding sequence is TGTGCCAGCAGCGTCGGGAGACAGGGAAGCAATCAGCCCCAGCATTTT. The encoded protein is CASSVGRQGSNQPQHF.

The V call is TRBV4-3, the J call TRBJ2-3; 9 nucleotides match TRBD2. J lost 4 bases, V lost 0 bases, and 5 bases had no gene match. CDR3 length: 16 amino acids. Germline-derived CDR1 and CDR2 are LGHNA and YSLEER. CDR3 DNA sequence: TGCGCCAGCAGCCAAGATCGCGGGGGGGCTTCAGATACGCAGTATTTT. Residues: CASSQDRGGASDTQYF.

The chain links TRBV11-2 to TRBJ2-7; 8 nucleotides match TRBD1. Germline V gene sequence: CDR1 SGHAT, CDR2 FQNNGV. The CDR3 contains 15 residues. Germline trimming cut 4 bases from V and 0 bases from J; bases unmatched to any gene: 5. The CDR3 is CASSSWDRSSYEQYF. The DNA for the CDR3 is TGTGCCAGCAGCTCCTGGGACAGGAGCTCCTACGAGCAGTACTTC.

The CDR3 DNA sequence: TGTGCCAGCAGTGAATATTTCCTAGCGGGGAGCGATGAGCAGTTCTTC. Its protein product is CASSEYFLAGSDEQFF. The rearrangement links TRBV25-1 to TRBJ2-1; 9 nucleotides match TRBD2. Trimming at V came to 0 bases and at J to 8 bases, leaving 8 bases not matched to a gene. The length of the CDR3 is 16 residues. In germline, CDR1 is MGHDK, CDR2 SYGVNS.

The V and J genes are TRBV9 and TRBJ2-1; TRBD2 is a possible D gene (7 bases). Trimming removed 0 bases from V and 3 bases from J, with 10 bases in between. The CDR3 contains 15 residues. Germline V gene lookup returns CDR1 SGDLS and CDR2 YYNGEE. The CDR3 sequence is CASSVGGGDYNEQFF. Here the CDR3 DNA reads TGTGCCAGCAGCGTAGGCGGGGGCGACTACAATGAGCAGTTCTTC.

The V call is TRBV5-4, the J call TRBJ2-3; possible D gene TRBD2, 5 bases. Trimming left V 2 bases short and J 3 bases short, with 10 bases between. CDR1 and CDR2 from the germline V gene are SGHNT and YYREEE (reference sequence). This CDR3 has 14 amino acids. CDR3 sequence: CASSFFGGTDTQYF. CDR3 DNA sequence: TGTGCCAGCAGCTTCTTTGGAGGTACAGATACGCAGTATTTT.

This chain connects TRBV27 to TRBJ2-2; weak D call: TRBD1 (5 bases). V lost 3 bases to trimming and J lost 10 bases, with 24 bases between them. Looked up from germline, CDR1 is MNHEY and CDR2 is SMNVEV (reference sequence). The CDR3 has 17 amino acids. The CDR3 loop reads CASSFSQLQDPVMELFF. The CDR3 DNA follows: TGTGCCAGCAGTTTTTCCCAATTACAGGACCCGGTGATGGAGCTGTTTTTT.

This clone was picked up one time. The V call is TRBV6-1, the J call TRBJ2-7; TRBD1 matches at 9 bases. V shed 0 bases and J 3 bases; nucleotides not matched to a gene: 9. CDR1 is MNHNS and CDR2 is SASEGT in the germline V gene. The length of the CDR3 is 17 residues. This CDR3 reads CASSEAEPGTGYYEQYF. The DNA for the CDR3 is TGTGCCAGCAGTGAAGCGGAACCCGGGACAGGGTACTACGAGCAGTACTTC.

This rearrangement joins TRBV2 to TRBJ2-3; 7 nucleotides agree with TRBD1. Germline V CDR1 and CDR2: SNHLY, FYNNEI. CDR3 length equals 16 residues. With 4 bases clipped from V and 2 bases from J, the junction kept 9 bases outside the gene matches. In nucleotides, the CDR3 is TGTGCCAGCAGTGCTCCGGCAGGGACAGTCACAGATACGCAGTATTTT. Encoded protein: CASSAPAGTVTDTQYF.

The gene calls are TRBV14 and TRBJ1-2; D gene ambiguous. The CDR3 runs 14 residues. Germline V gene sequence: CDR1 SGHDN, CDR2 FVKESK. V was pared by 1 base and J by 5 bases, with 11 bases between. The CDR3: CASSQVRGAYGYTF. The CDR3 nucleotides are TGTGCCAGCAGCCAAGTTCGGGGAGCGTATGGCTACACCTTC. The full variable domain, in which reference TRBV14 and TRBJ1-2 provide the parts outside the CDR3, is EAGVTQFPSHSVIEKGQTVTLRCDPISGHDNLYWYRRVMGKEIKFLLHFVKESKQDESGMPNNRFLAERTGGTYSTLKVQPAELEDSGVYFCASSQVRGAYGYTFGSGTRLTVV.

The V gene is TRBV5-4, the J gene TRBJ2-3; 10 bases are shared with TRBD2. This CDR3 region has 17 residues. CDR1 is SGHNT, CDR2 YYREEE, per germline (reference sequence). J gave up 0 bases and V 1 base, and 5 bases lay outside the gene matches. The CDR3 spells CASSLLAGGLSTDTQYF. Written as DNA, the CDR3 is TGTGCCAGCAGCTTGTTAGCGGGGGGACTTAGCACAGATACGCAGTATTTT.

The chain uses TRBV20-1 and TRBJ1-2; D uncertain. Germline values: CDR1 DFQATT, CDR2 SNEGSKA (reference sequence). The V gene lost 4 bases and the J gene lost 8 bases, with 11 bases spanning the gap. This CDR3 contains 11 residues. This CDR3 is CSAIDEDGYTF. Written as DNA, the CDR3 is TGCAGTGCTATTGATGAGGACGGCTACACCTTC.

The gene calls are TRBV4-1 and TRBJ2-1, with 7 nucleotides matching TRBD1. V shed 0 bases and J 5 bases; nucleotides not matched to a gene: 4. This CDR3 contains 15 residues. Germline V gene sequence: CDR1 MGHRA, CDR2 YSYEKL. In nucleotides, the CDR3 is TGCGCCAGCAGCCAAGATTGGCAGGGGGACAATGAGCAGTTCTTC. This encodes CASSQDWQGDNEQFF.

The chain has TRBV13 and TRBJ2-3; possible D gene TRBD2, 6 bases. Deletions cut 5 bases from V and 6 bases from J, with 21 bases between. From germline, CDR1 is PRHDT and CDR2 FYEKMQ (reference sequence). CDR3 length: 16 amino acids. CDR3 residues: CASSRRDSLLPDTQYF. CDR3 DNA sequence: TGTGCCAGCAGCCGTCGGGACTCCCTGCTCCCGGATACGCAGTATTTT.